Described below is a single T cell receptor (beta chain) sequence and its context. The data stem from a study of tumour-infiltrating T cells in Burkitt lymphoma. Study overall: Repertoire clonality predicted overall and progression-free survival.

The data were produced by immunoSEQ multiplex PCR, yet TCRdb's version contains in-frame clones alone and is incomplete. This sample has about 2,600 clones; approximately 80% occur once, and the top ten carry 5.5% to 7.5%. V lost 0 bases to trimming and J lost 0 bases; unmatched junction nucleotides: 15. The length of the CDR3 is 21 residues. The germline V gene encodes CDR1 SGDLS and CDR2 YYNGEE. The sequenced material came from tumor tissue. This receptor was obtained from a human donor with diffuse large B-cell lymphoma. The chain recombines TRBV9 with TRBJ2-4; TRBD2 aligns across 10 bases. The CDR3 DNA sequence: TGTGCCAGCAGCGTAGAACGCCTCTGGCCTAGCGGGGGACTAGCCAAAAACATTCAGTACTTC. Protein product: CASSVERLWPSGGLAKNIQYF.